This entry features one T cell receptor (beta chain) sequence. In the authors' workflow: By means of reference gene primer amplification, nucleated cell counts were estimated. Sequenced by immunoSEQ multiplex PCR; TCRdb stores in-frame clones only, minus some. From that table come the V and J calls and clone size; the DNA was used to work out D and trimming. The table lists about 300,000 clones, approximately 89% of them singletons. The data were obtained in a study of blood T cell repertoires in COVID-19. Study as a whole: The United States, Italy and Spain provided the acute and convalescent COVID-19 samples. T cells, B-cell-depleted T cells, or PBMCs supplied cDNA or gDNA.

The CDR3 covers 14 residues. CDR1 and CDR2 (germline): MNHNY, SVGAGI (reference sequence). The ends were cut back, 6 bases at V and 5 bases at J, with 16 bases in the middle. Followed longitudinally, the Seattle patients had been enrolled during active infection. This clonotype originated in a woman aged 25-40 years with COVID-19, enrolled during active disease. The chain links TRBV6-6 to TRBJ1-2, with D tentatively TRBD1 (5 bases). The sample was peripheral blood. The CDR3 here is CASSPAGGRYGYTF. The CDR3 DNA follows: TGTGCCAGCAGCCCTGCCGGGGGGAGATATGGCTACACCTTC.